Shown below are 28 T cell receptor beta chains from a single sample sequenced in a study of blood T cell repertoires in COVID-19. Sequencing used immunoSEQ multiplex PCR; TCRdb keeps in-frame clones, though not all of them. The sample contains under 300,000 clones, roughly 87% of which appear only once. Sequenced material: peripheral blood. These receptors originate from a woman in her 30s with acute or convalescent COVID-19.

The rearrangement joins TRBV6-5 to TRBJ1-1; 7 positions agree with TRBD1. The CDR3 contains 15 residues. J was trimmed by 1 base and V by 4 bases; bases with no gene match: 6. Germline CDR1 MNHEY, CDR2 SVGAGI. This CDR3 is CASSLEGAANTEAFF. As DNA, the CDR3 is TGTGCCAGCAGTTTGGAGGGGGCGGCGAACACTGAAGCTTTCTTT.

This clone was detected once. The chain carries TRBV11-3 and TRBJ2-2; possibly TRBD2 for D (5 bases). Trimming took off 5 bases at V and 1 base at J, with 14 bases between the two ends. CDR1 is SGHNT, CDR2 YENEEA, per germline. The CDR3 consists of 16 residues. The CDR3 spells CASSRGSAQNTGELFF. CDR3 in DNA: TGTGCCAGCAGCCGAGGGTCAGCCCAGAACACCGGGGAGCTGTTTTTT.

This clone was recorded only once. CDR3 nucleotide sequence: TGTGCCACCAGTTTCGGGACTAGCGACATCTACGAGCAGTACTTC. As protein: CATSFGTSDIYEQYF. The chain employs TRBV15 and TRBJ2-7, with TRBD2 matching over 10 bases. The CDR3 loop spans 15 amino acids. The germline gives CDR1 LNHNV, CDR2 YYDKDF (reference sequence). Losses at the gene ends were 6 bases for V and 3 bases for J; bases not matched to a gene: 8.

The chain recombines TRBV2 with TRBJ2-7; 7 bases match TRBD1. V was clipped by 5 bases and J by 2 bases; unmatched bases: 9. The germline V gene has CDR1 SNHLY and CDR2 FYNNEI. CDR3 length: 15 amino acids. CDR3: CASSRQTGFPYEQYF. The DNA of the CDR3 is TGTGCCAGCAGTCGCCAGACAGGGTTTCCCTACGAGCAGTACTTC.

The chain employs TRBV5-1 and TRBJ2-2; 11 bases align to TRBD2. The CDR3 is 17 amino acids. CDR1 SGHRS and CDR2 YFSETQ come from the germline V gene. Trimming cost V 4 bases and J 2 bases; bases outside gene matches: 7. CDR3: CASSRGLAAINTGELFF. CDR3 coding DNA: TGCGCCAGCAGCCGGGGACTAGCGGCAATAAACACCGGGGAGCTGTTTTTT.

The rearrangement uses TRBV5-1 and TRBJ2-5, with 10 bases matching TRBD1. The CDR3 length is 15 residues. Germline V gene sequence: CDR1 SGHRS, CDR2 YFSETQ. V was pared by 3 bases and J by 2 bases, with 4 bases of the junction left unmatched. In nucleotides, the CDR3 is TGCGCCAGCAGCTGGGGACAGGGGAAACAAGAGACCCAGTACTTC. Encoded protein: CASSWGQGKQETQYF.

Only a few counts were recorded for this clone. The gene calls are TRBV14 and TRBJ1-3; D not certain. The V gene lost 1 base and the J gene lost 5 bases, with 24 bases spanning the gap. The CDR3 has 19 amino acids. Germline loops: CDR1 SGHDN, CDR2 FVKESK. The CDR3 DNA sequence: TGTGCCAGCAGCCAAGTAAGGCTGCCTCGGGCTATAGCGAGAAACACCATATATTTT. Translating it yields CASSQVRLPRAIARNTIYF.

This sequence joins TRBV9 and TRBJ1-2; D possibly corresponds to TRBD1 (6 bases). Trimming left V 4 bases short and J 7 bases short, with 17 bases between. The CDR3 has 14 amino acids. In germline, CDR1 is SGDLS, CDR2 YYNGEE. The CDR3 sequence: CASSSRTVKSGYTF. The CDR3 DNA sequence: TGTGCCAGCAGCTCCAGGACAGTTAAAAGTGGCTACACCTTC. The whole variable domain, remainder taken from reference TRBV9 and TRBJ1-2, is DSGVTQTPKHLITATGQRVTLRCSPRSGDLSVYWYQQSLDQGLQFLIQYYNGEERAKGNILERFSAQQFPDLHSELNLSSLELGDSALYFCASSSRTVKSGYTFGSGTRLTVV.

This chain's CDR3 is CAWSRLYNEQFF. The CDR3 nucleotides are TGTGCCTGGAGTCGTCTCTACAATGAGCAGTTCTTC. The genes are TRBV30 and TRBJ2-1, with unresolved D. CDR1 and CDR2 (germline): GTSNPN, SVGIG (reference sequence). The CDR3 has 12 amino acids. V shed 2 bases and J shed 3 bases, with 5 bases lying between them.

V and J are TRBV25-1 and TRBJ2-7; the D gene is possibly TRBD1 (6 bases). V was trimmed by 4 bases and J by 3 bases, leaving 19 bases between them. The CDR3 sequence is 16 residues long. Germline V CDR1 and CDR2: MGHDK, SYGVNS. The CDR3 DNA is TGTGCCAGCAGTGTTTACACAGGGTCCCCTATCTACGAGCAGTACTTC. This sequence encodes CASSVYTGSPIYEQYF.

V gene TRBV19 combines with J gene TRBJ2-7, with TRBD2 matching over 8 bases. This CDR3 is built from 16 residues. Trimming cost V 6 bases and J 2 bases; bases outside gene matches: 12. Germline V lookup: CDR1 LNHDA, CDR2 SQIVND (reference sequence). The CDR3 bases are TGTGCCAGTAGACCCCACGGGGGGGGGCGCCCCTACGAGCAGTACTTC. It codes for CASRPHGGGRPYEQYF.

Here the CDR3 reads CASSLYGSGSGNEQFF. CDR3 sequence (DNA): TGTGCCAGCAGTTTATACGGTAGCGGGAGTGGTAATGAGCAGTTCTTC. This sequence joins TRBV27 and TRBJ2-1; 9 nucleotides align to TRBD2. The germline V gene encodes CDR1 MNHEY and CDR2 SMNVEV (reference sequence). The CDR3 runs 16 residues. V shed 1 base, J shed 7 bases, and the junction held 8 bases outside the gene matches.

This chain connects TRBV4-1 to TRBJ1-4; the D gene is possibly TRBD1 (5 bases). This CDR3 has 14 residues. The V and J ends lost 1 base and 6 bases respectively, with 9 bases between them. Germline CDR1 is MGHRA and CDR2 is YSYEKL. The CDR3 DNA follows: TGCGCCAGCAGCCAAGGTGGGGGGGATGAAAAACTGTTTTTT. It translates to CASSQGGGDEKLFF.

J is TRBJ2-2 and V is TRBV19; the D gene is possibly TRBD1 (6 bases). This CDR3 is built from 14 residues. Deletions cut 5 bases from V and 0 bases from J, with 7 bases between. Germline assignment: CDR1 LNHDA and CDR2 SQIVND (reference sequence). CDR3 region: CASSGGTNTGELFF. The CDR3 DNA follows: TGTGCCAGTAGTGGGGGCACGAACACCGGGGAGCTGTTTTTT. The full variable domain, completed using reference TRBV19 and TRBJ2-2, is DGGITQSPKYLFRKEGQNVTLSCEQNLNHDAMYWYRQDPGQGLRLIYYSQIVNDFQKGDIAEGYSVSREKKESFPLTVTSAQKNPTAFYLCASSGGTNTGELFFGEGSRLTVL.

The CDR3 region is CATSRGGTGEGTQYF. In DNA form, the CDR3 reads TGTGCCACCAGCAGAGGGGGGACAGGGGAGGGTACGCAGTATTTT. This chain uses TRBV15 with TRBJ2-3; 10 nucleotides agree with TRBD1. The germline gives CDR1 LNHNV, CDR2 YYDKDF (reference sequence). This CDR3 region has 15 residues. Trimming took 1 base from V and 8 from J; bases not matched to a gene: 6.

The chain recombines TRBV19 with TRBJ2-3, with 11 bases aligning to TRBD2. The CDR3 covers 16 residues. The V gene's germline CDR1 is LNHDA and CDR2 SQIVND (reference sequence). V trimming: 4 bases; J trimming: 4 bases; junction bases outside the gene matches: 7. The CDR3 region is CASSRQLAGVADTQYF. CDR3 nucleotides: TGTGCCAGTAGTAGACAACTAGCGGGAGTAGCAGATACGCAGTATTTT.

The chain couples TRBV6-2 or TRBV6-3 to TRBJ2-2, with a weak D call TRBD1 (6 bases). Deletions cut 4 bases from V and 5 bases from J, with 11 bases between. Germline V gene sequence: CDR1 MNHEY, CDR2 SVGEGT. This CDR3 region has 14 residues. DNA for the CDR3: TGTGCCAGCAGTTTTTCAGGGGCTACCGGGGAGCTGTTTTTT. Translation: CASSFSGATGELFF.

J is TRBJ2-7 and V is TRBV6-6; weak D call: TRBD2 (5 bases). Per the germline V gene, CDR1 is MNHNY and CDR2 is SVGAGI (reference sequence). The CDR3 runs 15 residues. V was shortened by 5 bases and J by 6 bases, with 20 bases between the two germline ends. CDR3 coding DNA: TGTGCCAGCAGTGGACGGGTTACTAGGTGGGGCGAGCAGTACTTC. It specifies CASSGRVTRWGEQYF.

The chain joins TRBV12-5 to TRBJ2-1; unclear D gene. V was cut by 0 bases and J by 10 bases, with 13 bases left in between. Germline-derived CDR1 and CDR2 are LGHNT and FRNRAP. The CDR3 is 14 residues long. This CDR3 is CASGLVNQVGEQFF. CDR3 sequence (DNA): TGTGCTAGTGGTTTGGTCAATCAGGTAGGCGAGCAGTTCTTC.

The chain couples TRBV7-2 to TRBJ1-2, with D perhaps TRBD1 (5 bases). The CDR3 length is 13 residues. V was pared by 3 bases and J by 4 bases, with 9 bases between. CDR1 and CDR2 from the germline V gene are SGHTA and FQGNSA. The CDR3 sequence is CASSFSQGYGYTF. CDR3 coding DNA: TGTGCCAGCAGCTTCTCGCAGGGCTATGGCTACACCTTC.

The chain is built from TRBV3-1 (or the pseudogene TRBV3-2) and TRBJ2-7; no definite D call. The V and J ends lost 1 base and 0 bases respectively, with 10 bases between them. The germline gives CDR1 LGHDT, CDR2 YNNKEL (reference sequence). CDR3 size: 15 residues. The CDR3 nucleotides read TGTGCCAGCAGCCAAGGTCACGTCAGCTCCTACGAGCAGTACTTC. It specifies CASSQGHVSSYEQYF.

The chain is built from TRBV19 and TRBJ2-2; possibly TRBD1 for D (6 bases). The germline V gene encodes CDR1 LNHDA and CDR2 SQIVND (reference sequence). This CDR3 is 16 amino acids long. Deletions cut 7 bases from V and 2 bases from J, with 17 bases between. The DNA of the CDR3 is TGTGCCAGTAAACTTGGACAGCGCATCAACACCGGGGAGCTGTTTTTT. Residues: CASKLGQRINTGELFF.

The V call is TRBV6-4, the J call TRBJ2-5; 13 nucleotides match TRBD2. The CDR3 spans 15 residues. In germline, CDR1 is MRHNA, CDR2 SNTAGT. The V segment lost 5 bases and the J segment 5 bases; nucleotides outside the gene matches: 5. The DNA of the CDR3 is TGTGCCAGCAGTAAACTAGCGGGAGGGCTTGAGACCCAGTACTTC. Protein sequence: CASSKLAGGLETQYF.

This rearrangement joins TRBV29-1 to TRBJ1-1; D perhaps matches TRBD1 (5 bases). V lost 7 bases and J 5 bases, leaving 17 bases between the germline ends. Germline CDR1 and CDR2: SQVTM and ANQGSEA. The length of the CDR3 is 13 residues. The CDR3 loop is CSAQATGGTEAFF. CDR3 nucleotides: TGCAGCGCCCAGGCCACAGGTGGGACTGAAGCTTTCTTT.

This chain connects TRBV6-2 or TRBV6-3 to TRBJ1-1; maybe TRBD1 (6 bases). Deletions cut 5 bases from V and 7 bases from J, with 17 bases between. CDR3 length equals 14 residues. Germline CDR1 and CDR2: MNHEY and SVGEGT. CDR3 in DNA: TGTGCCAGCAGTCCCCGGGGACAAAGGGGTGAAGCTTTCTTT. This encodes CASSPRGQRGEAFF.

This clone was observed a single time. This rearrangement joins TRBV21-1 to TRBJ2-3; TRBD2, the table's D call, was not compared with the DNA. TRBV21-1 is listed as a pseudogene. The CDR3 consists of 17 residues. CDR3: CASSKGGRLAVSDTQYF. CDR3 sequence (DNA): TGTGCCAGCAGCAAAGGAGGAAGGCTAGCGGTGTCAGATACGCAGTATTTT.

The J gene is TRBJ1-1, the V gene TRBV6-2 or TRBV6-3; D is perhaps TRBD1 (6 bases). Germline V gives CDR1 MNHEY, CDR2 SVGEGT. The CDR3 sequence is 12 residues long. Trimming took 2 bases from V and 8 from J, leaving 9 bases between them. The CDR3 protein is CASSYAGTEAFF. As DNA, the CDR3 is TGTGCCAGCAGTTACGCCGGGACAGAAGCTTTCTTT.

The chain is built from TRBV6-2 or TRBV6-3 and TRBJ2-1, with D perhaps TRBD1 (6 bases). Germline V gene data show CDR1 as MNHEY and CDR2 as SVGEGT. The V end was cut by 6 bases, the J end by 4 bases, with 13 bases between. There are 14 residues in the CDR3. In DNA form, the CDR3 reads TGTGCCAGCAGCCAGGAGACAGGTTACAATGAGCAGTTCTTC. It is translated as CASSQETGYNEQFF.